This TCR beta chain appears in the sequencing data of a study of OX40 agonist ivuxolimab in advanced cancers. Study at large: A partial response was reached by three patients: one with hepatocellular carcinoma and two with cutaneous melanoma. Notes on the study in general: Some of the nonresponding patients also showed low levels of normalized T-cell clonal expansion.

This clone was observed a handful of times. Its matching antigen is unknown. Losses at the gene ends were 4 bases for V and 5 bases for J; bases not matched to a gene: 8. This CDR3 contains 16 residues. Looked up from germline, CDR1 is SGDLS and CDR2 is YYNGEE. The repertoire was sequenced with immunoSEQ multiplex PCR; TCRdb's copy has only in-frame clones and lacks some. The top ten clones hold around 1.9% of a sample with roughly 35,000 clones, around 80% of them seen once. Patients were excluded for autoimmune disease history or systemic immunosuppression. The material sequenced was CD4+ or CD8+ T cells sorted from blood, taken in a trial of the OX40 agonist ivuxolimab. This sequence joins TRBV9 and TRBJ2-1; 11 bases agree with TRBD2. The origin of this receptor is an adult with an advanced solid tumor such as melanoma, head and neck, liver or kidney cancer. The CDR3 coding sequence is TGTGCCAGCAGCCCCCATACTAGCGGGGGTAACAATGAGCAGTTCTTC. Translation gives CASSPHTSGGNNEQFF.